The source of this T cell receptor beta chain is a study of blood T cell repertoires in COVID-19. The overall study: Samples taken during acute and convalescent COVID-19 were collected in the United States, Italy and Spain. Sources were T cells, B-cell-depleted T cells, or PBMCs; the material itself was cDNA or gDNA.

The authors' processing: Amplification of reference gene primers was used by the study to estimate nucleated cell counts. Assay used: immunoSEQ multiplex PCR; TCRdb lists only in-frame clones, some missing. V, J and clone size are taken as reported in that table, and D and trimming were inferred from the DNA itself. The profile shows about 280,000 clones, around 90% of them singletons. This CDR3 region has 15 residues. J gave up 7 bases and V 8 bases, and 12 bases lay outside the gene matches. Germline CDR1 is MNHEY and CDR2 is SVGAGI. The chain is built from TRBV6-5 and TRBJ2-4; the match to TRBD1 covers 9 bases. The material sequenced was peripheral blood. The receptor was derived from a man in his fifties or sixties with acute or convalescent COVID-19. The CDR3 nucleotides are TGTGCCAGCGGGAGGATGCGAGGACAGGGGAACATTCAGTACTTC. Encoded protein: CASGRMRGQGNIQYF.